The sequence of this T cell receptor (beta chain) was determined in a study of T cells in Graves' hyperthyroidism and ophthalmopathy. This clonotype was seen ten or more times. Its antigen is currently unknown. Study-level findings and limits: Most thyroid clonotypes expanded above 0.001 were also detected in blood.

The investigators amplified TCR beta CDR3 regions from RNA transcripts. The HTBI set primed first-round TCR CDR3 RT-PCR. MiXCR, applied by TCRdb to the multiplex PCR reads, yields one record per CDR3 protein. The sample lists over 300,000 distinct CDR3 sequences; roughly an eighth were seen once. Trimming took off 7 bases at V and 4 bases at J, with 13 bases between the two ends. This CDR3 contains 13 residues. Germline V lookup: CDR1 SNHLY, CDR2 FYNNEI. The specimen was blood. The clonotype was recovered from a woman aged 35 to 49 with Graves' ophthalmopathy. The J gene is TRBJ1-1, the V gene TRBV2; tentatively, D is TRBD1 (5 bases). The CDR3 is CASNGDRVTEAFF. CDR3 nucleotide sequence: TGTGCCAGCAATGGTGACAGAGTCACTGAAGCTTTCTTT.